This TCR beta chain was observed in a study of CD8+CD57+ T cells in acquired aplastic anemia. Notes on the study in general: Sharing between patients and controls was observed for twenty-nine CD8+ CDR3 sequences.

As regards this clonotype: Its antigen is undetermined.

Profiling that covered TCR beta VDJ and CDR3 relied on genomic DNA as its template. Each CDR3 protein gets one entry after TCRdb re-called the reads with MiXCR. The table records 200,000 or so distinct CDR3 sequences, 64% of them present only once. V lost 6 bases to trimming and J lost 4 bases, with 16 bases between them. The germline gives CDR1 SNHLY, CDR2 FYNNEI. The CDR3 runs to 14 residues. The specimen was sorted CD4+, CD8+, or CD8+CD57+ T cells (not recorded which) from PBMCs. The chain has TRBV2 and TRBJ2-7; maybe TRBD1 (6 bases). This receptor was taken from a human donor with severe aplastic anemia or a healthy control (not recorded which). The CDR3 region is CASRTVKTGYEQYF. In DNA form, the CDR3 reads TGTGCCAGCAGGACAGTAAAAACAGGGTACGAGCAGTACTTC.